These 2 T cell receptor beta chains share one sample of origin, sequenced in a study of T cell responses to AZD1222 COVID-19 vaccine. Repertoires were generated with immunoSEQ multiplex PCR, while TCRdb's copy carries only in-frame clones and drops some. The sample includes more than 95,000 clones, about 86% seen only once; the top ten take approximately 10%. The material was peripheral blood, obtained on day 0 of AZD1222 vaccination. Receptors were obtained from an adult in good health.

The rearrangement joins TRBV5-1 to TRBJ2-2; 8 nucleotides agree with TRBD2. Germline V gene lookup returns CDR1 SGHRS and CDR2 YFSETQ. The V gene end was trimmed by 0 bases and the J gene end by 4 bases; junction bases not matched to a gene: 5. The CDR3 covers 16 residues. The CDR3 is CASSLAGGAGTGELFF. CDR3 bases: TGCGCCAGCAGCTTGGCCGGGGGGGCAGGCACCGGGGAGCTGTTTTTT.

This sequence joins TRBV5-6 and TRBJ1-2, with a tentative D call TRBD1 (5 bases). The V and J ends lost 2 bases and 6 bases respectively, with 14 bases between them. This CDR3 has 14 residues. Germline-derived CDR1 and CDR2 are SGHDT and YYEEEE. DNA of the CDR3: TGTGCCAGCAGCTTAGCAGGGCAAGGGCATGGCTACACCTTC. It specifies CASSLAGQGHGYTF.